Listed here are 9 T cell receptor beta chains from one sample, sequenced in a study of CXCR3-negative and CXCR3-positive naive CD8 T cells. UMI-tagged TRB cDNA libraries were built via 5' RACE. TCRdb re-called the 5' RACE reads; one entry per CDR3 protein, DNA not given. Its table lists fewer than 95,000 distinct CDR3 sequences. Sequences were obtained from naive CXCR3- CD8+ T cells from blood. The subset: CD45RO-CCR7+CD27+CD95- naive CD8+ T cells lacking CXCR3 (TNR3-). Receptor source: a human donor in good health. Some clones in this sample may be carry-over from other donors' samples.

This rearrangement joins TRBV28 to TRBJ2-3; TCRdb lists TRBD2, though no DNA is available to test this call. Germline-derived CDR1 and CDR2 are MDHEN and SYDVKM. CDR3 length equals 16 residues. CDR3 residues: CASSPGTSESTDTQYF. The whole variable domain, filled in from reference TRBV28 and TRBJ2-3, reads DVKVTQSSRYLVKRTGEKVFLECVQDMDHENMFWYRQDPGLGLRLIYFSYDVKMKEKGDIPEGYSVSREKKERFSLILESASTNQTSMYLCASSPGTSESTDTQYFGPGTRLTVL.

The chain employs TRBV28 and TRBJ2-1; TCRdb's assignment of TRBD2 cannot be checked, as there is no DNA. This CDR3 is 14 amino acids long. Germline CDR1 MDHEN, CDR2 SYDVKM. The CDR3 sequence is CASSFSGGDNEQFF.

The chain has TRBV29-1 and TRBJ2-3; the TCRdb D gene call, TRBD1, has no DNA to confirm it. This CDR3 has 12 amino acids. Looked up from germline, CDR1 is SQVTM and CDR2 is ANQGSEA. The CDR3 protein is CSVERGADTQYF.

The chain carries TRBV7-6 and TRBJ1-1. Germline loops: CDR1 SGHVS, CDR2 FNYEAQ. The length of the CDR3 is 14 residues. This CDR3 reads CASSLAGVGTEAFF.

The gene calls are TRBV6-2 or TRBV6-3 and TRBJ1-2. The germline CDR1 and CDR2 sequences are MNHEY and SVGEGT. The CDR3 extends over 13 amino acids. This chain's CDR3 is CASRETANYGYTF.

V gene TRBV7-9 combines with J gene TRBJ2-3. Germline values: CDR1 SEHNR, CDR2 FQNEAQ (reference sequence). The CDR3 totals 16 residues. Here the CDR3 reads CASSYPIGLAQDTQYF.

J is TRBJ2-2 and V is TRBV6-5; the TCRdb D gene call, TRBD2, has no DNA to confirm it. CDR1 is MNHEY, CDR2 SVGAGI, per germline. The CDR3 extends over 15 amino acids. The CDR3 is CASSVAAGVTGELFF.

The chain recombines TRBV5-5 with TRBJ2-1; TCRdb gives TRBD2 as the D gene, but with no DNA this cannot be confirmed. CDR1 is SGHKS, CDR2 YYEKEE, per germline (reference sequence). The CDR3 contains 16 residues. CDR3 loop: CASRSASGGALDEQFF.

J is TRBJ2-7 and V is TRBV27. CDR1 and CDR2 (germline): MNHEY, SMNVEV (reference sequence). The CDR3 is 14 residues long. CDR3 sequence reads: CASSFKGSSYEQYF.